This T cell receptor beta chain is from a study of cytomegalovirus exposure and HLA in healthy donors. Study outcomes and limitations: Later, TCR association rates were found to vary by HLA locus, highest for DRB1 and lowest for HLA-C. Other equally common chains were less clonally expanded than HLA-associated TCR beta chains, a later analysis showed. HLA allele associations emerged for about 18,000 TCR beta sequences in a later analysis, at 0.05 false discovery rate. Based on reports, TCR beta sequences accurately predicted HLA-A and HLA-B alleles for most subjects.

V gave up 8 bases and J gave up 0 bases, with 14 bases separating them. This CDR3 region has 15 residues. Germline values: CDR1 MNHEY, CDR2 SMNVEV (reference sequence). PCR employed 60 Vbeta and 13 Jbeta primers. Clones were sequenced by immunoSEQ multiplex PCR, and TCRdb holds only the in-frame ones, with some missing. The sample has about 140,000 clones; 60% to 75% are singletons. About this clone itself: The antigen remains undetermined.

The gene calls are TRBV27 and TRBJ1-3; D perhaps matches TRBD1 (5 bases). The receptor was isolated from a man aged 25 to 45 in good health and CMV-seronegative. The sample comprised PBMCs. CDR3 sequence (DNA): TGTGCCAGCGCCCCGGGACTCAGCTCTGGAAACACCATATATTTT. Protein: CASAPGLSSGNTIYF.